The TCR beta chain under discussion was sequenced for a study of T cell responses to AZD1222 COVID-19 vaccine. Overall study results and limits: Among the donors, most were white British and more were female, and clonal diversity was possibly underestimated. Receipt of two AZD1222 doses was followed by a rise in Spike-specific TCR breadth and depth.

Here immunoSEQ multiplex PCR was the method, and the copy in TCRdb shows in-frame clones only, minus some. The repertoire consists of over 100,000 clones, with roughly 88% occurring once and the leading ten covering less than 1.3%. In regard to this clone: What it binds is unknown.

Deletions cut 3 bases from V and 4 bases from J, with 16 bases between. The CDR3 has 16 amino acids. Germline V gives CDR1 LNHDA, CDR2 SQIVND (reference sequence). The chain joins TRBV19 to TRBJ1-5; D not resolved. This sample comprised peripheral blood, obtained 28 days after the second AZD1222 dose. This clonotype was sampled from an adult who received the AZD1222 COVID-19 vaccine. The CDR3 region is CASSIGQAVWNQPQHF. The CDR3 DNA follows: TGTGCCAGTAGTATCGGTCAGGCGGTGTGGAATCAGCCCCAGCATTTT.